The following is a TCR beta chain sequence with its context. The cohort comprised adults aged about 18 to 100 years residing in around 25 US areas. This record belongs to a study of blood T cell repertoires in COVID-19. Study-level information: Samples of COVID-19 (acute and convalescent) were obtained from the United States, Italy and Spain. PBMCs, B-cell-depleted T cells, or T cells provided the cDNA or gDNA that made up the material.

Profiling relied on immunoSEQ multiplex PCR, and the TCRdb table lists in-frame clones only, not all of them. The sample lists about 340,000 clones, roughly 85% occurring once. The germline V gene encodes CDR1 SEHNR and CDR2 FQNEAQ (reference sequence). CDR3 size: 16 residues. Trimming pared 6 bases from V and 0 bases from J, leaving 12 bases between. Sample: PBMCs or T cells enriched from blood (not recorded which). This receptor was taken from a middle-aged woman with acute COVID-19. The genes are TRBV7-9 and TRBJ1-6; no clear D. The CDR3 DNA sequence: TGTGCCAGCAGTACAGCTTCGAGCTCCTATAATTCACCCCTCCACTTT. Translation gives CASSTASSSYNSPLHF.